A selection of T cell receptor beta chains follows, all from one sample in a study of T-cell reconstitution after alpha-beta-depleted transplantation in children. Using its own MiXCR run on the PCR reads, TCRdb lists one record per CDR3 protein. The data contain hundreds of thousands of distinct CDR3 sequences, approximately 15% of them seen just once; the ten biggest clones take up 0.8% to 1.1%. Sample: PBMCs from the stem cell graft donor, taken from the stem cell graft. All receptors come from a human donor who donated a stem cell graft to a child with acute myeloid leukemia. Each CDR3 is given with its conserved first and last residue. The order of the fields is clone size, D gene, J gene, V gene, CDR3 DNA, CDR3 protein. A D gene is named only where the DNA matches it firmly. Rows give clone size only sometimes, using once, few, many, or a class for an expanded clone.

many . TRBJ2-5 TRBV6-6 TGTGCCCTGGGGTCGGAGACCCAGTACTTC CALGSETQYF
many TRBD1 TRBJ1-2 TRBV29-1 TGCAGCGTAGAGGGGGCTTATGGCTACACCTTC CSVEGAYGYTF
. . TRBJ1-3 TRBV27 TGTGCCAGCAGTCCCAATGGGGGCTCTGGAAACACCATATATTTT CASSPNGGSGNTIYF
many TRBD1 TRBJ1-4 TRBV10-3 TGTGCCATCAGTGAGGGGACAGCAACTAATGAAAAACTGTTTTTT CAISEGTATNEKLFF
. . TRBJ1-5 TRBV21-1 TGTGCCAGCAGCAAAGGCGGGGGGGAAGGACAGCCCCAGCATTTT CASSKGGGEGQPQHF
. TRBD2 TRBJ2-3 TRBV10-2 TGCGCCAGCAGTACACCCCGGACTAGCGGGGGCCCAGATACGCAGTATTTT CASSTPRTSGGPDTQYF
many . TRBJ2-5 TRBV4-3 TGCGCCAGCAGCCAGAAAGTTTCTGAGACCCAGTACTTC CASSQKVSETQYF
many . TRBJ1-6 TRBV19 TGTGCCAGTAGTCTTGGGGATGGAAATAATTCACCCCTCCACTTT CASSLGDGNNSPLHF
many . TRBJ1-1 TRBV29-1 TGCAGCGTTGCCTTCTGGGGCACTGAAGCTTTCTTT CSVAFWGTEAFF
. . TRBJ2-2 TRBV12-3/TRBV12-4 TGTGCCAGCAGGAGGGTACAGACCACGGAGCTGTTTTTT CASRRVQTTELFF
few . TRBJ1-6 TRBV10-3 TGTGCCATCAGTGAGTCAAGGGAATCACCCCTCCACTTT CAISESRESPLHF